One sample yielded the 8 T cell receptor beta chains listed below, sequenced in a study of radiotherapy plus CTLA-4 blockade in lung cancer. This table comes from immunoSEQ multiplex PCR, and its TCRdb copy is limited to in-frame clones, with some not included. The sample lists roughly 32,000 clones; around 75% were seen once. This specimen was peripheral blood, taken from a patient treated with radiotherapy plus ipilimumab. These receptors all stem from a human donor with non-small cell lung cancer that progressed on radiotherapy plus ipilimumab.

The CDR3, as DNA: TGTGCCAGCAGCCCGGGGGGCGGCTACAATGAGCAGTTCTTC. The encoded protein is CASSPGGGYNEQFF. The chain has TRBV7-7 and TRBJ2-1; a possible D gene is TRBD2 (7 bases). This CDR3 is built from 14 residues. Trimming stripped 5 bases from V and 3 bases from J, with 11 bases between. CDR1 is SSHAT and CDR2 is FNYEAQ in the germline V gene (reference sequence).

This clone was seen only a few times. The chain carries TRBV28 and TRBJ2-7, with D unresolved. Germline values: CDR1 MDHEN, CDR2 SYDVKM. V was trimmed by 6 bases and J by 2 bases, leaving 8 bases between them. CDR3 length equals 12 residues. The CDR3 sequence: CASSPRPYEQYF. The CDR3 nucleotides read TGTGCCAGCAGCCCCCGTCCCTACGAGCAGTACTTC.

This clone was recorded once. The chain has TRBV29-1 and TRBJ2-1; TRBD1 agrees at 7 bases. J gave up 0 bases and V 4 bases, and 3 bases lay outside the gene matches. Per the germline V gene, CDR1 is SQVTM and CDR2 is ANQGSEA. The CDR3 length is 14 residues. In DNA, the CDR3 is TGCAGCGTTGCAGGGGGACCCTCCTACAATGAGCAGTTCTTC. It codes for CSVAGGPSYNEQFF.

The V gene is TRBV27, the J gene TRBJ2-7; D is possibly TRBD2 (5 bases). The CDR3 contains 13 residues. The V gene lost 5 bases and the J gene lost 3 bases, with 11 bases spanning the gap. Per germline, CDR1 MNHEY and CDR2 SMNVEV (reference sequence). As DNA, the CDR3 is TGTGCCAGCAGTCCCCGGGGATACTACGAGCAGTACTTC. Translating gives CASSPRGYYEQYF.

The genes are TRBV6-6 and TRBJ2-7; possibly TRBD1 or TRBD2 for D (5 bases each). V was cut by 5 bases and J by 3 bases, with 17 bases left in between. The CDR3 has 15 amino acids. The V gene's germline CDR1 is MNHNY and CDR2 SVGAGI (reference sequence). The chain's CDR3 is CASSIQPGPSYEQYF. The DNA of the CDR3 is TGTGCCAGCAGTATACAACCGGGACCGAGCTACGAGCAGTACTTC.

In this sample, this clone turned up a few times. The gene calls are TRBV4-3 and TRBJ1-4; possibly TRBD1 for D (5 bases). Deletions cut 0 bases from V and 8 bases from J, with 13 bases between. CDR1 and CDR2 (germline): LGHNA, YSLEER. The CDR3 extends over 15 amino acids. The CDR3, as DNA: TGCGCCAGCAGCCAAGATTGGGCCCCAGGGGAAAAACTGTTTTTT. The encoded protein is CASSQDWAPGEKLFF.

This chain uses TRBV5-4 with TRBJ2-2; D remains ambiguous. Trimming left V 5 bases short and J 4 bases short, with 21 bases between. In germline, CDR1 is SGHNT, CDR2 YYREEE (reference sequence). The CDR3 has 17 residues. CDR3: CASSSGSPWEPTGELFF. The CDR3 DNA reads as TGTGCCAGCAGTTCAGGTTCCCCCTGGGAACCCACCGGGGAGCTGTTTTTT.

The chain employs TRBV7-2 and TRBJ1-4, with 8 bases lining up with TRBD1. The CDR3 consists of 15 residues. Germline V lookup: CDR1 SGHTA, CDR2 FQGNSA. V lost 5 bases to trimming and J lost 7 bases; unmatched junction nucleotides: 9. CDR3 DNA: TGTGCCAGCAGCCGAGGCGCAGGGGGCGGTGAAAAACTGTTTTTT. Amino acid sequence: CASSRGAGGGEKLFF.